A single TCR beta chain is shown here with its context. Produced via immunoSEQ multiplex PCR; TCRdb's table is partial and in-frame only. The sample yields about 2 million clones, about 95% seen once. This record comes from a study of shared clonotypes between healthy human individuals. CDR1 MDHEN and CDR2 SYDVKM come from the germline V gene. The V end was cut by 2 bases, the J end by 4 bases, with 8 bases between. The CDR3 has 13 residues. Terminally differentiated effector memory CD45RA+ cells were excluded from the naive CD8 cells, which were CD45RO-negative and positively selected for CCR7. The chain combines TRBV28 with TRBJ2-5, with D hard to call. The receptor was derived from a man between 18 and 29 years old in good health. The sample was naive CD8+ T cells sorted from blood. In DNA, the CDR3 is TGTGCCAGCAGTTTAGGGGTCTCAGAGACCCAGTACTTC. It yields the protein CASSLGVSETQYF.